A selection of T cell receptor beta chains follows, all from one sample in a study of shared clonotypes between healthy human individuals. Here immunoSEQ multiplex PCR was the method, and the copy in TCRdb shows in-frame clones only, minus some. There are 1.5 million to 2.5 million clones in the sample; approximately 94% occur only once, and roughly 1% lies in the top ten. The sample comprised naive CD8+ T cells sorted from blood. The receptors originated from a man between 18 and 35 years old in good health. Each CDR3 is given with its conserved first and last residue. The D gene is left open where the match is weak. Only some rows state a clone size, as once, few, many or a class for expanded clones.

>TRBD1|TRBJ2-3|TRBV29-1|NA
CSVEDASLTWGQGTDTQYF
TGCAGCGTTGAAGATGCTTCCCTCACTTGGGGACAGGGCACAGATACGCAGTATTTT
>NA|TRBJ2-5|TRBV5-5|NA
CASSASFETQYF
TGTGCCAGCAGCGCTTCCTTCGAGACCCAGTACTTC
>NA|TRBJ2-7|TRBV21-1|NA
CASSKPPRSLTRRYF
TGTGCCAGCAGCAAACCCCCGCGGTCGCTGACTAGGCGGTACTTC
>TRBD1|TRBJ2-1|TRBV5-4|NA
CASSGGTGGNEQFF
TGTGCCAGCAGCGGCGGGACAGGGGGCAATGAGCAGTTCTTC
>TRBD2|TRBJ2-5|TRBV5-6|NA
CASSLEGSGGAETQYF
TGTGCCAGCAGCTTGGAGGGTAGCGGGGGGGCGGAGACCCAGTACTTC
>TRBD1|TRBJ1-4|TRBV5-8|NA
CASSLDGDRILEKLFF
TGTGCCAGCAGCTTGGATGGGGACAGGATCTTGGAAAAACTGTTTTTT
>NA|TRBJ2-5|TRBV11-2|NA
CASSSPVGGPKLGETQYF
TGTGCCAGCAGCTCCCCCGTGGGCGGCCCTAAGCTTGGTGAGACCCAGTACTTC
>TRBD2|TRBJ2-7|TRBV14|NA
CASSHPGLGVDEQYF
TGTGCCAGCAGCCACCCGGGACTAGGGGTCGACGAGCAGTACTTC
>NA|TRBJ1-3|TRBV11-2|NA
CASSLSRVSGNTIYF
TGTGCCAGCAGCTTATCCAGGGTATCCGGAAACACCATATATTTT
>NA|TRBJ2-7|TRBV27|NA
CASSLGFVQGPSYEQYF
TGTGCCAGCAGTTTAGGATTCGTGCAGGGACCCAGCTACGAGCAGTACTTC
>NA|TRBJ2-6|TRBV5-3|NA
CARSLEGAGANVLTF
TGTGCCAGAAGCTTGGAAGGTGCTGGGGCCAACGTCCTGACTTTC
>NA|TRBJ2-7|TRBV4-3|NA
CASSQDLARGSAEGNEQYF
TGCGCCAGCAGCCAAGATCTGGCAAGAGGCAGCGCGGAGGGGAACGAGCAGTACTTC
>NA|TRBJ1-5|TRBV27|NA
CASSLTGYNQPQHF
TGTGCCAGCAGTTTGACAGGTTATAATCAGCCCCAGCATTTT
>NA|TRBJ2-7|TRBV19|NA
CASSILPGASYEQYF
TGTGCCAGTAGTATCCTCCCTGGGGCCTCCTACGAGCAGTACTTC
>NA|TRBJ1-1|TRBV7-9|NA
CASSSHYEEVMNTEAFF
TGTGCCAGCAGCTCCCACTATGAGGAGGTAATGAACACTGAAGCTTTCTTT
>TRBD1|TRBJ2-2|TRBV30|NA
CALPGTGLTGELFF
TGTGCCTTACCCGGGACAGGGCTCACCGGGGAGCTGTTTTTT
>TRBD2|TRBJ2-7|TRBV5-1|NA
CASSSASGAYEQYF
TGCGCCAGCAGCTCGGCTAGCGGGGCCTACGAGCAGTACTTC
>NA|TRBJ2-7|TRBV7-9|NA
CASSLDVYEQYF
TGTGCCAGCAGCTTAGACGTATACGAGCAGTACTTC
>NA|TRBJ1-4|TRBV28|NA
CASRFQGLSANEKLFF
TGTGCCAGCAGATTTCAGGGTTTGTCAGCTAATGAAAAACTGTTTTTT
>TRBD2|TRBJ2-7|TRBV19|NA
CASSIRAGGYEQYF
TGTGCCAGTAGTATTAGAGCGGGAGGCTACGAGCAGTACTTC
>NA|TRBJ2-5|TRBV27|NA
CASSFRSGVETQYF
TGTGCCAGCAGTTTCCGGTCAGGGGTAGAGACCCAGTACTTC
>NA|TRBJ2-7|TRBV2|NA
CASSDELEDYEQYF
TGTGCCAGCAGCGACGAACTAGAGGACTACGAGCAGTACTTC
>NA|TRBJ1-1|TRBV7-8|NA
CASRTKGSFAEAFF
TGTGCCAGCAGGACTAAGGGGAGTTTTGCTGAAGCTTTCTTT
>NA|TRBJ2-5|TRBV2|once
CASSGASGEETQYF
TGTGCCAGCAGCGGGGCGTCAGGGGAAGAGACCCAGTACTTC
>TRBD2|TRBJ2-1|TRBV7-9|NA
CASSPPAGVPFF
TGTGCCAGCAGCCCCCCGGCGGGGGTCCCGTTCTTC
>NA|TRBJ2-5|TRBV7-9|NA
CASSSWTDVQETQYF
TGTGCCAGCAGCTCCTGGACAGACGTCCAAGAGACCCAGTACTTC
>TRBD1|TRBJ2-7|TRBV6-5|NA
CASSLGQGPYEQYF
TGTGCCAGCAGTCTCGGACAGGGTCCCTACGAGCAGTACTTC
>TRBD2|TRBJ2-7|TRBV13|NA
CASMSGRAGVEQYF
TGTGCCAGCATGAGCGGGAGGGCCGGGGTGGAGCAGTACTTC
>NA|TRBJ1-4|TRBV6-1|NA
CASSVVEKLFF
TGTGCCAGCAGTGTTGTTGAAAAACTGTTTTTT
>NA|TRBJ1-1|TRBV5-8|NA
CASSTPRVNTEAFF
TGTGCCAGCAGCACCCCCCGGGTGAACACTGAAGCTTTCTTT
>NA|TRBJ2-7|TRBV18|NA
CASSSLATGSDEQYF
TGTGCCAGCTCATCTCTAGCTACTGGCTCGGACGAGCAGTACTTC
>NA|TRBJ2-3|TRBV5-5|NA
CASSPLSNSDTQYF
TGTGCCAGCAGCCCCCTTAGTAACTCAGATACGCAGTATTTT
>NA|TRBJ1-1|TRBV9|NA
CASSVGPGNTEAFF
TGTGCCAGCAGCGTAGGCCCGGGGAACACTGAAGCTTTCTTT
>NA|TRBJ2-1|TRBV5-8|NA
CASSFRQGTYNEQFF
TGTGCCAGCAGCTTTAGGCAGGGAACCTACAATGAGCAGTTCTTC
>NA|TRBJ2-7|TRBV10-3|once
CAISEVGGAPQYF
TGTGCCATCAGTGAGGTGGGGGGCGCTCCGCAGTACTTC
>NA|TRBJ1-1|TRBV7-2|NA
CASSLVTGDPEAFF
TGTGCCAGCAGCTTAGTCACAGGCGATCCTGAAGCTTTCTTT